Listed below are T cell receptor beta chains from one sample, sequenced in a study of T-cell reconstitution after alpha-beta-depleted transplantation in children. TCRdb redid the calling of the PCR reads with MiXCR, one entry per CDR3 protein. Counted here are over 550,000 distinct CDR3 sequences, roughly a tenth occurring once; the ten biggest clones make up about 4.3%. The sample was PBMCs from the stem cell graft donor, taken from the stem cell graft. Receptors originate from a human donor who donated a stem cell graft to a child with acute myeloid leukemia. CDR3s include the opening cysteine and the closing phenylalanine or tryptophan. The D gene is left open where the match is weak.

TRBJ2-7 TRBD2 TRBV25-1 CASSELAGGPGEQYF
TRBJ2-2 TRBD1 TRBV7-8 CASSWPTGGRGNTGELFF
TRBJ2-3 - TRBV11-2 CASSLAPRSISTDTQYF
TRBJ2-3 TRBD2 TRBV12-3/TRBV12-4 CASSFPPSGPTDTQYF
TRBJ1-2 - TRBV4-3 CASSQERGAYGYTF
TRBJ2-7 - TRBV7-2 CASSPTGGSLYEQYF
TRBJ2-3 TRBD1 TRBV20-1 CSASERQGADTQYF
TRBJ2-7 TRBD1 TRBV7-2 CASSSGTEYEQYF
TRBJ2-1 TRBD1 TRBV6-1 CASKRQGMSSYNEQFF
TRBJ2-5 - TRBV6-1 CASKLTETQYF
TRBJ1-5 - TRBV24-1 CATSDEERTSNTGYQPQHF
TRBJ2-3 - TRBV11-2 CASSWRWQGGTDTQYF
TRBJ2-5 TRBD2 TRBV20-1 CSASGTSGRAGETQYF
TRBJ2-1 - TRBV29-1 CSVRVGVRNEQFF
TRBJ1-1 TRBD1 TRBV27 CASSWDRGTEAFF
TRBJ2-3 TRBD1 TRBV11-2 CASSRTGTASTDTQYF
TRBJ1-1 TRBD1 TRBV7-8 CASSTQGARTEAFF
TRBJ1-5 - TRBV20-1 CSARTGGSNNQPQHF
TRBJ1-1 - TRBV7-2 CASRMGGNTEAFF
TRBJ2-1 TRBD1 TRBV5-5 CASRRTGGGHEQFF
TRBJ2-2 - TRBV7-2 CASSLGGGRAGELFF
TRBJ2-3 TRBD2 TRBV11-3 CASSLGAGIADTQYF
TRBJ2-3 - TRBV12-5 CASGLVLGPTDTQYF
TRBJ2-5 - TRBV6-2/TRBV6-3 CASSYTLGGPGQETQYF
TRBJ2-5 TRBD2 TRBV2 CASTQASGRAVETQYF
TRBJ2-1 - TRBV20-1 CSASQRNSYNEQFF
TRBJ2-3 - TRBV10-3 CAISEGLDADTQYF
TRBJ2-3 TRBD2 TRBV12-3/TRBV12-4 CASSSRLAGVGTDTQYF
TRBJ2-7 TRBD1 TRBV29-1 CSVRQGAPYEQYF
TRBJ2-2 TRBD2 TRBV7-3 CASSSGLAGLTGELFF
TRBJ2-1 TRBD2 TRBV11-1 CASSPQLAGGVEQFF